Presented here are 7 T cell receptor beta chains from one specimen sequenced in a study of blood T cells in healthy people across ages. The authors ran a second PCR of roughly 6 to 12 cycles using a sample-barcoded 5' primer and a J-beta primer mix. TCRdb re-called the 5' RACE reads through MiXCR, storing one row per CDR3 protein. Of roughly 800,000 distinct CDR3 sequences listed, about 34% are singletons. The specimen sequenced was blood. These receptors originate from a young man in good health.

The rearrangement uses TRBV6-2 or TRBV6-3 and TRBJ1-5; D call uncertain. Germline-derived CDR1 and CDR2 are MNHEY and SVGEGT. The CDR3 is made up of 14 amino acids. Deletions cut 1 base from V and 6 bases from J, with 10 bases between. The CDR3 DNA sequence: TGTGCCAGCAGTTACTTGAAGTTTGGTCAGCCCCAGCATTTT. Its protein is CASSYLKFGQPQHF.

The chain couples TRBV4-1 to TRBJ2-3; a possible D gene is TRBD2 (7 bases). This CDR3 has 16 residues. V lost 4 bases and J lost 6, with 20 bases in between. Per the germline V gene, CDR1 is MGHRA and CDR2 is YSYEKL. This CDR3 is CASSLSLGGAGDTQYF. CDR3 nucleotide sequence: TGCGCCAGCAGCCTCTCCCTAGGGGGGGCCGGGGATACGCAGTATTTT.

This clonotype turned up a few times. V gene TRBV6-2 or TRBV6-3 combines with J gene TRBJ1-5; 8 positions match TRBD1. This CDR3 contains 15 residues. Trimming took 7 bases from V and 8 from J; bases not matched to a gene: 13. Germline V lookup: CDR1 MNHEY, CDR2 SVGEGT. CDR3 coding DNA: TGTGCCAGCACTTCGACAGGGGACAGGAGGGAGCCCCAGCATTTT. As protein: CASTSTGDRREPQHF.

This clonotype was seen at least ten times. V and J are TRBV6-6 and TRBJ1-2; 9 bases fit TRBD1. The germline V gene encodes CDR1 MNHNY and CDR2 SVGAGI (reference sequence). Trimming at V came to 6 bases and at J to 4 bases, leaving 6 bases not matched to a gene. This CDR3 has 14 amino acids. The CDR3, as DNA: TGTGCCAGCAGCCGACCGGGACAGGGCTATGGCTACACCTTC. It specifies CASSRPGQGYGYTF.

CDR3 sequence (DNA): TGCAGTGCTAGAGAACGAGCGGGGTACAATGAGCAGTACTTC. It yields the protein CSARERAGYNEQYF. The chain joins TRBV20-1 to TRBJ2-5; TRBD2 aligns across 7 bases. Germline CDR1 and CDR2: DFQATT and SNEGSKA (reference sequence). The V segment lost 0 bases and the J segment 11 bases; nucleotides outside the gene matches: 12. The CDR3 loop spans 14 amino acids.

The chain joins TRBV6-5 to TRBJ2-4, with D perhaps assigned TRBD1 or TRBD2 (5 bases each). V was pared by 10 bases and J by 2 bases, with 18 bases between. Germline-derived CDR1 and CDR2 are MNHEY and SVGAGI. There are 15 residues in the CDR3. This CDR3 reads CATSRGGGTKNIQYF. The DNA of the CDR3 is TGTGCCACTTCGAGAGGTGGGGGTACCAAAAACATTCAGTACTTC.

CDR3 coding DNA: TGTGCCAGCTGGACTAGCGGGGGGGACGCAGATACGCAGTATTTT. Translated: CASWTSGGDADTQYF. The rearrangement links TRBV2 to TRBJ2-3; 15 bases agree with TRBD2. This CDR3 contains 15 residues. Looked up from germline, CDR1 is SNHLY and CDR2 is FYNNEI. The trim removed 8 bases at V and 4 bases at J, leaving 4 bases unmatched.